The 14 T cell receptor beta chains in this list originate from one sample, sequenced in a study of memory CD8 T cells in hepatitis C reinfection. The data were produced by immunoSEQ multiplex PCR, yet TCRdb's version contains in-frame clones alone and is incomplete. The repertoire holds tens of thousands of clones, with 70% to 90% as singletons. As to time point: peak reinfection, 3 to 8 weeks after reinfection detection. TCR sequencing was done directly ex vivo on sorted cells, without expansion in vitro. Sequenced: naive CD8+ T cells sorted from blood. These receptors came from a man younger than 30 with hepatitis C virus infection.

The chain links TRBV6-1 to TRBJ2-2, with 12 bases lining up with TRBD2. The CDR3 covers 15 residues. The ends lost 10 bases at V and 7 bases at J; junction bases unmatched: 10. Germline lookup yields CDR1 MNHNS and CDR2 SASEGT. CDR3 protein: CATQSWTSGNGELFF. The CDR3 DNA sequence: TGTGCCACTCAGTCCTGGACTAGCGGGAACGGGGAGCTGTTTTTT.

The CDR3 region is CASSQVSSEGPNEQFF. CDR3 nucleotide sequence: TGCGCCAGCAGCCAAGTATCGAGTGAGGGCCCTAATGAGCAGTTCTTC. The chain joins TRBV4-1 to TRBJ2-1, with a tentative D call TRBD2 (5 bases). Germline V gives CDR1 MGHRA, CDR2 YSYEKL. Trimming cost V 1 base and J 7 bases, with 17 bases left between them. This CDR3 has 16 amino acids.

The chain employs TRBV28 and TRBJ2-1; 7 positions match TRBD1. From germline, CDR1 is MDHEN and CDR2 SYDVKM. CDR3 length: 15 residues. After removal of 6 bases from V and 2 bases from J, the junction contained 7 bases not matched to a gene. The CDR3 protein is CASSYRGQTYNEQFF. The CDR3 DNA sequence: TGTGCCAGCAGCTACCGGGGACAGACCTACAATGAGCAGTTCTTC.

The V gene is TRBV6-5, the J gene TRBJ1-1, with 8 bases matching TRBD1. There are 16 residues in the CDR3. J was trimmed by 0 bases and V by 0 bases; bases with no gene match: 3. The germline V gene has CDR1 MNHEY and CDR2 SVGAGI. CDR3 in DNA: TGTGCCAGCAGTTACTCGGACAGGGACATGAACACTGAAGCTTTCTTT. Its protein product is CASSYSDRDMNTEAFF.

The chain carries TRBV5-4 and TRBJ2-1, with 8 bases matching TRBD2. This CDR3 is 15 amino acids long. CDR1 and CDR2 (germline): SGHNT, YYREEE (reference sequence). V lost 4 bases to trimming and J lost 4 bases; unmatched junction nucleotides: 7. The CDR3 loop is CASSPRLARYNEQFF. In nucleotides, the CDR3 is TGTGCCAGCAGCCCGCGACTAGCGCGATACAATGAGCAGTTCTTC.

The chain combines TRBV7-9 with TRBJ2-5, with 8 bases matching TRBD1. The CDR3 is made up of 15 amino acids. J lost 2 bases, V lost 5 bases, and 7 bases had no gene match. CDR1 is SEHNR and CDR2 is FQNEAQ in the germline V gene (reference sequence). CDR3 amino acids: CASSNFGQGQETQYF. In DNA, the CDR3 is TGTGCCAGCAGCAACTTCGGACAGGGACAAGAGACCCAGTACTTC.

The V gene is TRBV2, the J gene TRBJ2-7; tentatively, D is TRBD1 (5 bases). Germline assignment: CDR1 SNHLY and CDR2 FYNNEI. V was shortened by 6 bases and J by 5 bases, with 17 bases between the two germline ends. The CDR3 extends over 14 amino acids. This chain's CDR3 is CASRNVRGPDEQYF. DNA of the CDR3: TGTGCCAGCAGGAATGTAAGGGGCCCCGACGAGCAGTACTTC.

This clone appeared once. This chain joins TRBV19 and TRBJ2-1, with D perhaps TRBD2 (6 bases). Germline V lookup: CDR1 LNHDA, CDR2 SQIVND (reference sequence). Trimming stripped 3 bases from V and 9 bases from J, with 9 bases between. The CDR3 is made up of 12 amino acids. The CDR3 DNA follows: TGTGCCAGTAGTATTGGGGGAGGTGAGCAGTTCTTC. Translating gives CASSIGGGEQFF.

The V and J genes are TRBV30 and TRBJ1-2; D is undetermined. Trimming cost V 0 bases and J 3 bases, with 5 bases left between them. Germline V gives CDR1 GTSNPN, CDR2 SVGIG (reference sequence). CDR3 size: 12 residues. This chain's CDR3 is CAWSVPYYGYTF. The CDR3 DNA reads TGTGCCTGGAGTGTCCCCTACTATGGCTACACCTTC.

This sequence joins TRBV19 and TRBJ2-1, with 11 bases lining up with TRBD1. With 4 bases clipped from V and 3 bases from J, the junction kept 2 bases outside the gene matches. The CDR3 runs 15 residues. The germline V gene has CDR1 LNHDA and CDR2 SQIVND (reference sequence). The CDR3 DNA sequence: TGTGCCAGTAGTAGGACAGGGGGCGGCTACAATGAGCAGTTCTTC. Protein product: CASSRTGGGYNEQFF. Full variable domain (outside the CDR3, taken from reference TRBV19 and TRBJ2-1): DGGITQSPKYLFRKEGQNVTLSCEQNLNHDAMYWYRQDPGQGLRLIYYSQIVNDFQKGDIAEGYSVSREKKESFPLTVTSAQKNPTAFYLCASSRTGGGYNEQFFGPGTRLTVL.

Comment on this clone: The germline gene is not matched at one end of the junction; a read error may be the cause. The V and J genes are TRBV15 and TRBJ2-7, with TRBD1 matching 8 bases. There are 14 residues in the CDR3. Germline V CDR1 and CDR2: LNHNV, YYDKDF (reference sequence). The CDR3 sequence: CATSSRTGSSEQYF. CDR3 nucleotides: TGTGCCACCAGCAGCCGGACAGGGTCCTCCGAGCAGTACTTC.

The CDR3 region is CASSPGAGGYEQYV. The CDR3 nucleotides read TGTGCCAGCTCACCGGGGGCAGGGGGTTACGAGCAGTACGTC. This chain connects TRBV18 to TRBJ2-7, with TRBD1 matching 7 bases. CDR1 and CDR2 from the germline V gene are KGHSH and LQKENI. Trimming removed 3 bases from V and 4 bases from J; junction bases left unmatched: 6. The CDR3 sequence is 14 residues long.

V and J are TRBV9 and TRBJ2-7, with TRBD2 matching over 9 bases. Germline V gene data show CDR1 as SGDLS and CDR2 as YYNGEE. V trimming: 4 bases; J trimming: 5 bases; junction bases outside the gene matches: 7. The CDR3 loop spans 14 amino acids. CDR3 residues: CASSPGLAIHEQYF. CDR3 sequence (DNA): TGTGCCAGCAGCCCCGGACTAGCGATCCACGAGCAGTACTTC.

The rearrangement uses TRBV5-4 and TRBJ2-4; D is uncertain. CDR1 and CDR2 (germline): SGHNT, YYREEE (reference sequence). The length of the CDR3 is 13 residues. The ends were cut back, 3 bases at V and 8 bases at J, with 12 bases in the middle. The CDR3 here is CASSSSNEDIQYF. The CDR3 bases are TGTGCCAGCAGCTCCAGCAACGAGGACATTCAGTACTTC.